Given below is one TCR beta chain in context. Antigen: not known. CDR1 is SEHNR, CDR2 FQNEAQ, per germline (reference sequence). The CDR3 loop spans 15 amino acids. V lost 4 bases and J 5 bases, leaving 15 bases between the germline ends. The entry originates in a study of OX40 agonist ivuxolimab in advanced cancers. Study information: Those treated in dose escalation had hepatocellular carcinoma, melanoma, renal cell cancer or head and neck cancer. General observations from the study: Certain nonresponders additionally had low normalized T-cell clonal expansion.

Clones were sequenced by immunoSEQ multiplex PCR, and TCRdb holds only the in-frame ones, with some missing. This table holds about 36,000 clones, about 78% found once. The sequencing used CD4+ or CD8+ T cells sorted from blood, collected in a trial of the OX40 agonist ivuxolimab. The rearrangement uses TRBV7-9 and TRBJ2-4; TRBD1 or TRBD2 may be the D gene (5 bases each). The receptor comes from an adult with an advanced solid tumor such as melanoma, head and neck, liver or kidney cancer. The CDR3 protein is CASSSPDRGENIQYF. CDR3 sequence (DNA): TGTGCCAGCAGCTCCCCCGACAGAGGGGAAAACATTCAGTACTTC.